This TCR beta chain is drawn from a study of HIV-infected patients and healthy controls. Overall study results and limits: Diversity differences between study cohorts were not due to their slight age and sex differences. Untreated HIV+ repertoires had roughly threefold fewer distinct CDR3s and lower Shannon diversity than healthy controls.

This clonotype has a count of ten or more. Its antigen remains unknown. Alpha and beta constant-region primers primed reverse transcription of 400 to 650 ng RNA. Using multiplexing indices, alpha and beta chain libraries were generated apart by chain-specific third strand synthesis. Each cDNA molecule was barcoded, and a single primer pair amplified each chain. MiXCR, applied by TCRdb to the 5' RACE reads, yields one record per CDR3 protein. The sample carries approximately 25,000 distinct CDR3 sequences, approximately 9% recorded once. All unsorted peripheral T cells were captured because whole blood was used without fractionation. The junction had 7 bases not matched to a gene; V was cut back by 6 bases and J by 3 bases. This CDR3 region has 15 residues. Germline V CDR1 and CDR2: MNHNY, SVGAGI (reference sequence).

The chain employs TRBV6-6 and TRBJ2-4; 8 positions agree with TRBD2. The receptor comes from an adult in good health. The sample comprised blood. As DNA, the CDR3 is TGTGCCAGCAGCTCGGGACTAGGGGGCAAAAACATTCAGTACTTC. It specifies CASSSGLGGKNIQYF.